This TCR beta chain was recovered during a study of blood T cells in healthy people across ages. Germline V gene sequence: CDR1 KGHDR, CDR2 SFDVKD. Trimming removed 6 bases from V and 2 bases from J, with 9 bases in between. The length of the CDR3 is 13 residues. Primers used in a second PCR of about 6 to 11 cycles were a sample-barcoded 5' primer and a J-beta primer mix. TCRdb re-derived calls from the 5' RACE reads in MiXCR, one entry per CDR3 protein. The sample lists about 970,000 distinct CDR3 sequences, roughly 50% seen once, with about a fifth in the top ten. Roughly 9.2 milliliters was the volume of peripheral blood drawn from each donor. PBMCs numbering at least 6.5 million were isolated per sample. The extraction recovered at least 5.5 micrograms of total RNA per sample. This clonotype was found a few times.

The source is a woman aged 55 to 70 in good health. Sequencing was done on a sample of blood. The V and J genes are TRBV24-1 and TRBJ2-5; D gene unclear. The CDR3 loop reads CATSLPGQETQYF. The CDR3 DNA reads TGTGCCACCAGTTTGCCAGGACAAGAGACCCAGTACTTC.